The clone carrying this T cell receptor (beta chain) showed up many times. What it binds is unknown. Genomic DNA provided the template from which TCR beta VDJ and CDR3 profiles were obtained. From the reads, TCRdb called clonotypes with MiXCR, one entry per CDR3 protein. The data contain 130,000 or so distinct CDR3 sequences, almost 40% of them seen just once; the ten biggest clones take up more than 2.5%. This record belongs to a study of CD8+CD57+ T cells in acquired aplastic anemia. About the research overall: Sorted CD4+ and CD8+ cells yielded DNA averaging around 3 ug.

Only patients with CD8+CD57+ cell expansion on flow cytometry were chosen for sequencing. The patients all had a severe acquired aplastic anemia diagnosis. At blood sampling, none of the patients had yet received therapy. The CDR3 spans 15 residues. Per the germline V gene, CDR1 is SGHNT and CDR2 is YYREEE (reference sequence). After removal of 0 bases from V and 1 base from J, the junction contained 2 bases not matched to a gene. Study-wide results and limits: Shared by patients and controls, approximately 28 CD8+ CDR3s were abundant in patients.

This receptor was taken from a human donor with aplastic anemia. This sequence joins TRBV5-4 and TRBJ1-1; 8 bases fit TRBD1. The source material was sorted CD4+, CD8+, or CD8+CD57+ T cells (not recorded which) from PBMCs. CDR3 amino acids: CASSLVDRENTEAFF. The CDR3 DNA follows: TGTGCCAGCAGCTTGGTGGACAGGGAGAACACTGAAGCTTTCTTT.